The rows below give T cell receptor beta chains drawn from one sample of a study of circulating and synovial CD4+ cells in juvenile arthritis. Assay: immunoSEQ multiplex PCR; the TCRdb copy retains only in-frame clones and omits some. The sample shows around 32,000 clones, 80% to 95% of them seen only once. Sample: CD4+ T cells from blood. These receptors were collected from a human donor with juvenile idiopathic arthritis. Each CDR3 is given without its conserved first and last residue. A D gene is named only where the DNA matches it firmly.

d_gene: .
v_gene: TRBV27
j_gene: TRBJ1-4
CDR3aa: ASSRDTYEKLF

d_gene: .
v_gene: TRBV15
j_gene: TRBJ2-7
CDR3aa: ATSRVLLARHEQY

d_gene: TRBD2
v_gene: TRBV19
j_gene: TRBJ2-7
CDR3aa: ASSPGGLAGGRGSEQY

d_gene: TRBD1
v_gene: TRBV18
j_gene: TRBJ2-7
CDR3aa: ASSLGQDYEQY

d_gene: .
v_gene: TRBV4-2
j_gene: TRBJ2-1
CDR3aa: ASSQEWLAQRGNEQF

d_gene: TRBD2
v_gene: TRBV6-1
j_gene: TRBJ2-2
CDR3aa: ASSDGLAGANTGELF

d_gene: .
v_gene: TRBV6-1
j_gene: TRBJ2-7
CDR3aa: ASSRTDTDYEQY

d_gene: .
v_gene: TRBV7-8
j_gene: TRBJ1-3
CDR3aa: ASSLGGDSGNTIY

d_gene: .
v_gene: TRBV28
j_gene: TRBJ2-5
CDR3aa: ASSLSRPQKETQY

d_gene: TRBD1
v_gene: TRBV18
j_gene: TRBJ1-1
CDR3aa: ASSSTGMNTEAF

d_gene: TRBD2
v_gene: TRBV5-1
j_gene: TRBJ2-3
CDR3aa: ASSLAGTSGSSDTQY

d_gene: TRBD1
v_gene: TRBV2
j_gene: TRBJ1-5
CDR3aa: ASTWAGGDQPQH

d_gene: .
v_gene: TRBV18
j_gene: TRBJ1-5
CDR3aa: ASSPGGLGGQPQH

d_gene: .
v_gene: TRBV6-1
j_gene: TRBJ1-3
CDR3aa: ASTPTREGTIY

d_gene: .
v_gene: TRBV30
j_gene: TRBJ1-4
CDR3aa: AWSVQSKLNEKLF

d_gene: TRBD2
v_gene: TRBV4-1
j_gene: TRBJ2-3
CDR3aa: ASSQDIGLAGPDTQY

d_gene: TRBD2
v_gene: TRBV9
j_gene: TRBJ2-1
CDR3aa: ASSPKAGGSYNEQF

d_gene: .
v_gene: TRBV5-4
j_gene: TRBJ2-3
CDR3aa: ASSSRDSRGTQY

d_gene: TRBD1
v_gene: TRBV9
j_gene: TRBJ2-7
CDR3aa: ASSVFPLTGTGSGSRVYEQY

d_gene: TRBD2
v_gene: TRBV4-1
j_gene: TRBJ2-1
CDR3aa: ASSLGLAGGIQF

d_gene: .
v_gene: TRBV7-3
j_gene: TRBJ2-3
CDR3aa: ASSLSASGRGTDTQY

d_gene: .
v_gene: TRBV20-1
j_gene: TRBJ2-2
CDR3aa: SGRVTGELF

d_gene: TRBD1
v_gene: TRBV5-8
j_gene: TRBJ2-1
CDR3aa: ASSSPGQSYNEQF

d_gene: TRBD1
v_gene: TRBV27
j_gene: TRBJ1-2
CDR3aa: ASSPWGGLTGGGNGYT

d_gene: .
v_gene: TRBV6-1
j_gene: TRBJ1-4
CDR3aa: ASSLDSPNEKLF

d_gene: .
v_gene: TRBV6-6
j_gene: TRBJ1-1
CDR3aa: ASSDIRGTTEAF

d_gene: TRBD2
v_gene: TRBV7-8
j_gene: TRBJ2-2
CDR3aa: ASSLPGLAAGELF

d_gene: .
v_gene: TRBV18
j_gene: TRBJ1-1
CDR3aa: ASSPAGVKHTEAF

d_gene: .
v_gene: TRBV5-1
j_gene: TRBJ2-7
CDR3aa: ASSLSQGTYEQY

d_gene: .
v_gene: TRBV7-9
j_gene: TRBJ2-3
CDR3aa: ASSLEALSTDTQY

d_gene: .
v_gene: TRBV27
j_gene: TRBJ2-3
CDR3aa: ASSLRRGWDTQY

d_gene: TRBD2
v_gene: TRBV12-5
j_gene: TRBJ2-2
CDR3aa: ASGLVRTSGGDTGELF

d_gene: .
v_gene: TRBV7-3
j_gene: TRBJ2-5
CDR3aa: ASSREIRETQY

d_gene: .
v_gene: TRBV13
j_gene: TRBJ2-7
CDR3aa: ASSSRLVFRSYEQY

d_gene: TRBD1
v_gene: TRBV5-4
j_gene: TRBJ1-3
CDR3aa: ASSSGQGAGNTIY

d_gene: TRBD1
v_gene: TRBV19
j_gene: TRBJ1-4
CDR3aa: ASSLPGQGSEKLF

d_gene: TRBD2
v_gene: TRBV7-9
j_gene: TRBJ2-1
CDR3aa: ASSPGTSGLLHEQF

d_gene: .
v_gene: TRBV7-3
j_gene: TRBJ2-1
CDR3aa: ASSLGALTSYNEQF

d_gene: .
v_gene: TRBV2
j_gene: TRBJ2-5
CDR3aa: ASSDGQGGWPTQY

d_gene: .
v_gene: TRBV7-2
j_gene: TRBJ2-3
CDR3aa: ASRAGSTDTQY

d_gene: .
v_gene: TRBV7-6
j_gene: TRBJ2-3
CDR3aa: ASSKNPLASTDTQY

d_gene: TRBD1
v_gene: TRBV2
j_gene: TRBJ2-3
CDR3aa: ASKAQGTADTQY

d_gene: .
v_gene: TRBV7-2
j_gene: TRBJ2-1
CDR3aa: ASSPRRYTNEQF

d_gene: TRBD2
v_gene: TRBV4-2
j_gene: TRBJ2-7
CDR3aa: ASSQDWASGGGEQY

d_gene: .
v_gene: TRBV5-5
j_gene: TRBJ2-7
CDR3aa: ASSLGTASYEQY

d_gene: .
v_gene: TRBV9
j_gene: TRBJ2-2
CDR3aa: ASSVKTGAGELF

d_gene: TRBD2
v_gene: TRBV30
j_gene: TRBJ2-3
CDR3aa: AWSAHRLAGVRTPPTSTDTQY

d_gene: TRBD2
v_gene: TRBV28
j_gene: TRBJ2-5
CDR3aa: ASSLSPGTTQETQY

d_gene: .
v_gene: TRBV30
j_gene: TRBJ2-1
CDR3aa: AWNGDLVSYEQF

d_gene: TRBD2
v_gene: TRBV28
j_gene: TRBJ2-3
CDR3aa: ASSLFVTSGRALTDTQY

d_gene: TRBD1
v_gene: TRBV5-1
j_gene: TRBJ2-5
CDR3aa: ASSIGDRGEGETQY

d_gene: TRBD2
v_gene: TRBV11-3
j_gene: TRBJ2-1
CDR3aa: ASSLGGSSYNEQF

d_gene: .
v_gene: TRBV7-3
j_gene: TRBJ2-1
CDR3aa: ASSLRGRGGEQF

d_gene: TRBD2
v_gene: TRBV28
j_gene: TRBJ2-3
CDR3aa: ASSLFASGSTDTQY